A single sample gave rise to the 27 T cell receptor beta chains below, sequenced in a study of molecular identifiers for immune sequencing clone quantification. TCRdb re-called the PCR reads through MiXCR, storing one row per CDR3 protein. In the table there are hundreds of thousands of distinct CDR3 sequences, about 23% of which are singletons. Sequencing used naive CD8+ T cells from blood, with Jurkat cell RNA spiked in. Subset meaning: FACS-sorted CD8+CD4-CCR7+CD45RA+ naive T cells. These TCRs come from a human donor in good health. Some libraries in this study had Jurkat cell RNA spiked in.

A remark on this clonotype: A read error is possible here, since a much larger clone lies one base away. The chain has TRBV6-6 and TRBJ2-7; 9 bases align to TRBD2. Germline assignment: CDR1 MNHNY and CDR2 SVGAGI (reference sequence). CDR3 length: 15 amino acids. CDR3 sequence (DNA): TGTGCCAGCAGTTACATCCTGGCTAGCGGGGAGGAGCAGTCCTTC. It translates to CASSYILASGEEQSF.

This clonotype was counted at least ten times. V usage is TRBV20-1 and J usage is TRBJ2-7; a weak D match, TRBD1 (6 bases). This CDR3 contains 14 residues. V lost 4 bases to trimming and J lost 0 bases, with 13 bases between them. Germline V gene data show CDR1 as DFQATT and CDR2 as SNEGSKA (reference sequence). CDR3 residues: CSAKTGTSSYEQYF. CDR3 sequence (DNA): TGCAGTGCTAAAACCGGGACAAGCTCCTACGAGCAGTACTTC.

In this sample, this clonotype turned up once. This may come from a read error, since a much larger clone is one base off. The conserved phenylalanine or tryptophan is not found at the CDR3 terminus, so this likely reflects a read error. The genes are TRBV7-8 and TRBJ2-1; TRBD2 matches at 7 bases. Germline CDR1 SGHVS, CDR2 FQNEAQ. The J segment lost 4 bases and the V segment lost 1 base, leaving 10 bases of the junction unmatched. This CDR3 is 17 amino acids long. This chain's CDR3 is CASSLEFARGIYNEQFL. Written as DNA, the CDR3 is TGTGCCAGCAGCTTAGAATTCGCGCGGGGGATTTACAATGAGCAGTTCCTC.

On this clonotype itself: One junction end disagrees with the germline gene, perhaps due to a read error. V is TRBV3-1 and J is TRBJ1-5; tentative D call: TRBD1 (5 bases). Per germline, CDR1 LGHDT and CDR2 YNNKEL (reference sequence). This CDR3 spans 16 amino acids. The chain's CDR3 is CASSKEGRGYNQPQHF. In DNA, the CDR3 is TGTGCCAGCAGCAAAGAGGGACGGGGGTACAATCAGCCCCAGCATTTC.

Many counts were recorded for this clonotype. In nucleotides, the CDR3 is TGCGCCAGCAGCCAAGGCCAGGGGGTAAGCTACGAGCAGTACTTC. Translation gives CASSQGQGVSYEQYF. The rearrangement joins TRBV4-1 to TRBJ2-7, with TRBD1 matching over 7 bases. CDR3 size: 15 residues. Losses at the gene ends were 1 base for V and 3 bases for J; bases not matched to a gene: 6. The germline gives CDR1 MGHRA, CDR2 YSYEKL.

This clonotype was observed a few times. The genes are TRBV20-1 and TRBJ2-2; 7 bases map to TRBD2. Germline CDR1 DFQATT, CDR2 SNEGSKA (reference sequence). The V and J ends lost 5 bases and 5 bases, in that order; junction bases with no gene match: 11. This CDR3 region has 15 residues. The CDR3 region has the DNA TGCAGTGCTCGAGTCCCCCTAGCGGTAACCGGGGAGCTGTTTTTT. Residues: CSARVPLAVTGELFF.

This clonotype has only a few counts. This sequence joins TRBV19 and TRBJ2-7; tentative D call: TRBD2 (5 bases). CDR3 length: 15 residues. Trimming removed 3 bases at V and 3 bases at J, with 15 bases between. CDR1 is LNHDA and CDR2 is SQIVND in the germline V gene (reference sequence). This CDR3 is CASSMGPGTVYEQYF. The CDR3 region has the DNA TGTGCCAGTAGTATGGGCCCGGGAACGGTCTACGAGCAGTACTTC.

This clonotype appeared a few times. The CDR3 coding sequence is TGTGCCGCGGGAGGAGGTATGACTGAAGCTTTCTTT. It is translated as CAAGGGMTEAFF. The chain carries TRBV10-3 and TRBJ1-1; no clear D gene. Looked up from germline, CDR1 is ENHRY and CDR2 is SYGVKD. V lost 11 bases, J lost 5 bases, and 15 bases lay in between. The CDR3 covers 12 residues.

In this sample, this clonotype turned up a few times. The chain links TRBV7-9 to TRBJ2-7, with TRBD1 as a possible D gene (5 bases). Germline V CDR1 and CDR2: SEHNR, FQNEAQ (reference sequence). The CDR3 has 13 residues. The ends were cut back, 4 bases at V and 2 bases at J, with 9 bases in the middle. The DNA of the CDR3 is TGTGCCAGCAGCTCGACAGCTGCCTACGAGCAGTACTTC. Its translation is CASSSTAAYEQYF.

This clonotype was detected many times. The chain carries TRBV6-1 and TRBJ2-7, with 9 bases lining up with TRBD1. Germline loops: CDR1 MNHNS, CDR2 SASEGT. V lost 4 bases and J lost 6; bases outside the gene matches: 7. This CDR3 contains 14 residues. CDR3 sequence reads: CASSGTGTGFEQYF. DNA of the CDR3: TGTGCCAGCAGTGGCACCGGGACAGGGTTCGAGCAGTACTTC.

V usage is TRBV4-3 and J usage is TRBJ1-4; 7 bases fit TRBD1. Germline V CDR1 and CDR2: LGHNA, YSLEER. V lost 4 bases to trimming and J lost 2 bases; unmatched junction nucleotides: 7. This CDR3 is built from 16 residues. In DNA form, the CDR3 reads TGCGCCAGCAGCCGCCTACAGACAGGGACTAATGAAAAACTGTTTTTT. This translates into CASSRLQTGTNEKLFF.

J is TRBJ1-6 and V is TRBV12-3 or TRBV12-4; maybe TRBD1 (5 bases). The V gene lost 6 bases and the J gene lost 8 bases, with 11 bases spanning the gap. This CDR3 region has 13 residues. This chain's CDR3 is CASSLGVHSPLHF. For the CDR3, the DNA is TGTGCCAGCAGCTTGGGGGTGCATTCACCCCTCCACTTT.

A note on this clonotype: One end of the junction varies from germline; a read error may be responsible. The V call is TRBV28, the J call TRBJ2-3; the match to TRBD1 covers 7 bases. This CDR3 comprises 14 residues. Per the germline V gene, CDR1 is MDHEN and CDR2 is SYDVKM. The CDR3 loop reads CAGSLHGRTGTQYF. The CDR3 bases are TGTGCCGGCAGTTTACATGGGCGGACAGGTACGCAGTATTTT.

This clonotype was observed many times. The V gene is TRBV14, the J gene TRBJ2-7, with no clear D. The V gene lost 0 bases and the J gene lost 4 bases, with 4 bases spanning the gap. CDR3 size: 12 residues. Germline assignment: CDR1 SGHDN and CDR2 FVKESK. CDR3 DNA: TGTGCCAGCAGCCAAGATTTTTACGAGCAGTACTTC. Translating it yields CASSQDFYEQYF.

J is TRBJ2-7 and V is TRBV6-6; 9 positions agree with TRBD1. Germline assignment: CDR1 MNHNY and CDR2 SVGAGI (reference sequence). This CDR3 has 13 residues. With V trimmed by 5 bases and J by 3 bases, 2 bases remained unmatched. CDR3 DNA: TGTGCCAGCAGTACGACAGGGGGCTACGAGCAGTACTTC. It translates to CASSTTGGYEQYF.

About this clonotype itself: This may be a read error, as it is one base from a much larger clone. V gene TRBV7-2 combines with J gene TRBJ2-3, with 7 bases matching TRBD1. Per germline, CDR1 SGHTA and CDR2 FQGNSA. This CDR3 comprises 19 residues. CDR3 protein: CASSLIFWDSQGMSDAQYF. CDR3 nucleotides: TGTGCCAGCAGCTTAATTTTTTGGGACAGCCAGGGGATGTCAGATGCGCAGTATTTT.

With respect to this clonotype: The junction and the germline gene differ at one end; a read error may be behind it. The chain carries TRBV29-1 and TRBJ2-1; D tentatively fits TRBD1 or TRBD2 (6 bases each). Per germline, CDR1 SQVTM and CDR2 ANQGSEA. The CDR3 covers 13 residues. The CDR3 reads CSVSSGGRNERFF. For the CDR3, the DNA is TGCAGCGTTTCTTCTGGGGGGCGCAATGAGCGGTTCTTC.

A remark on this clonotype: A clone one base away is much larger, so this may be a read error. The chain joins TRBV19 to TRBJ2-5; D is perhaps TRBD2 (5 bases). CDR1 and CDR2 from the germline V gene are LNHDA and SQIVND (reference sequence). The CDR3 loop spans 13 amino acids. V lost 8 bases and J 5 bases, leaving 15 bases between the germline ends. The chain's CDR3 is CASATAPGETQYF. CDR3 DNA: TGTGCCAGTGCGACCGCCCCGGGGGAGACCCAGTACTTC. Full variable domain (outside the CDR3, taken from reference TRBV19 and TRBJ2-5): DGGITQSPKYLFRKEGQNVTLSCEQNLNHDAMYWYRQDPGQGLRLIYYSQIVNDFQKGDIAEGYSVSREKKESFPLTVTSAQKNPTAFYLCASATAPGETQYFGPGTRLLVL.

The table lists this clonotype with many counts. The chain combines TRBV4-1 with TRBJ1-1; a weak D match, TRBD1 (6 bases). CDR1 and CDR2 (germline): MGHRA, YSYEKL. The V end lost 4 bases, the J end lost 4 bases, and 16 bases lay between the germline ends. The CDR3 loop spans 15 amino acids. In DNA form, the CDR3 reads TGCGCCAGCAGCCTTAGACTTGGACAGACCACTGAAGCTTTCTTT. It specifies CASSLRLGQTTEAFF.

The chain employs TRBV5-5 and TRBJ2-3; 10 bases align to TRBD2. CDR1 and CDR2 (germline): SGHKS, YYEKEE (reference sequence). The ends lost 4 bases at V and 1 base at J; junction bases unmatched: 3. CDR3 length: 15 amino acids. CDR3: CASSQLAGRTDTQYF. CDR3 DNA: TGTGCCAGCAGCCAACTAGCGGGGCGCACAGATACGCAGTATTTT.

Many counts were recorded for this clonotype. CDR3 region: CASSPWTGGWDTEAFF. CDR3 sequence (DNA): TGTGCCAGCAGCCCATGGACAGGGGGCTGGGACACTGAAGCTTTCTTT. The gene calls are TRBV7-9 and TRBJ1-1; 11 bases fit TRBD1. J gave up 3 bases and V 5 bases, and 8 bases lay outside the gene matches. The CDR3 is 16 residues long. Germline CDR1 SEHNR, CDR2 FQNEAQ (reference sequence). The whole variable domain, filled in from reference TRBV7-9 and TRBJ1-1, reads DTGVSQNPRHKITKRGQNVTFRCDPISEHNRLYWYRQTLGQGPEFLTYFQNEAQLEKSRLLSDRFSAERPKGSFSTLEIQRTEQGDSAMYLCASSPWTGGWDTEAFFGQGTRLTVV.

The V gene is TRBV15, the J gene TRBJ2-7; D is possibly TRBD1 (5 bases). The ends were cut back, 3 bases at V and 0 bases at J, with 9 bases in the middle. This CDR3 comprises 14 residues. Germline assignment: CDR1 LNHNV and CDR2 YYDKDF (reference sequence). This chain's CDR3 is CATSSDRASYEQYF. CDR3 sequence (DNA): TGTGCCACCAGCAGCGACAGAGCCTCCTACGAGCAGTACTTC.

With respect to this clonotype: Since a much larger clone is just one base distant, this may be a read error. As the CDR3 is not closed by the conserved phenylalanine or tryptophan, this likely results from a read error. The chain employs TRBV12-3 or TRBV12-4 and TRBJ1-1; no firm D call. The V and J ends lost 3 bases and 6 bases respectively, with 8 bases between them. The CDR3 length is 12 residues. Here the CDR3 DNA reads TGTGCCAGCAGTTTCATAAGCGCTGAAGCTTTCTAT. Translated, it gives CASSFISAEAFY.

This chain uses TRBV10-3 with TRBJ2-3, with D possibly being TRBD2 (5 bases). Trimming took off 4 bases at V and 2 bases at J, with 13 bases between the two ends. This CDR3 is 15 amino acids long. In germline, CDR1 is ENHRY, CDR2 SYGVKD. As DNA, the CDR3 is TGTGCCATCAGTGTCGGGATCTCTCTCACAGATACGCAGTATTTT. Its protein is CAISVGISLTDTQYF.

This clonotype has a handful of counts. The rearrangement uses TRBV6-2 or TRBV6-3 and TRBJ1-1; D gene uncertain. V lost 3 bases and J 8 bases, leaving 13 bases between the germline ends. Germline assignment: CDR1 MNHEY and CDR2 SVGEGT. The CDR3 is 13 amino acids. CDR3 region: CASSYRSELEAFF. CDR3 coding DNA: TGTGCCAGCAGTTATAGAAGTGAACTAGAAGCTTTCTTT.

This chain uses TRBV3-1 with TRBJ2-1, with D tentatively TRBD1 (6 bases). There are 17 residues in the CDR3. V was pared by 0 bases and J by 2 bases, with 14 bases between. CDR1 and CDR2 (germline): LGHDT, YNNKEL (reference sequence). CDR3 coding DNA: TGTGCCAGCAGCCAAGATCGAGGAGACAGGCCCTACAATGAGCAGTTCTTC. Its protein is CASSQDRGDRPYNEQFF.

As for this clonotype: Being one base from a much bigger clone, this may be a read error. The chain employs TRBV6-5 and TRBJ2-7; D unclear. V lost 6 bases to trimming and J lost 0 bases, with 18 bases between them. The CDR3 has 16 residues. Germline V gene data show CDR1 as MNHEY and CDR2 as SVGAGI. CDR3 DNA: TGTGCCAGCAGCCAAGGTCCTCCACAAAGCTCCTACGAGCAGTACTTC. Its protein is CASSQGPPQSSYEQYF.